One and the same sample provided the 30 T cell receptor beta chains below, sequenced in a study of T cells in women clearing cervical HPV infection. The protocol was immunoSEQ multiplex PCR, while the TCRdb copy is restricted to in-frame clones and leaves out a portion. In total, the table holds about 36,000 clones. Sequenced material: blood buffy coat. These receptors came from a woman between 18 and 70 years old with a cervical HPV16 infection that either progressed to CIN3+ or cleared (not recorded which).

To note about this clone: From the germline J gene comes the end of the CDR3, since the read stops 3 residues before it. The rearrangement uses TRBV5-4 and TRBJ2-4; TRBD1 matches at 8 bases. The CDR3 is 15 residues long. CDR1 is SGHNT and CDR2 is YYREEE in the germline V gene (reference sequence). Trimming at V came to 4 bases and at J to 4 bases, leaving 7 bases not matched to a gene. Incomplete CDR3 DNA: TGTGCCAGCAGCCCAGGCGGACAGGGAAAAAACATT. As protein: CASSPGGQGKNI. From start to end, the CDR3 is CASSPGGQGKNIQYF.

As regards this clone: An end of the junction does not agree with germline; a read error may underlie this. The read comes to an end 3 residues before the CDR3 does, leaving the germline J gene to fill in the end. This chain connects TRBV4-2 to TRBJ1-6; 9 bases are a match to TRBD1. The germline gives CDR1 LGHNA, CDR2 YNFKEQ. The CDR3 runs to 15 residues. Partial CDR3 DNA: TGCGCCAGCAGCCAAGTAGGACAGGGGAGTTCACCC. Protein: CASSQVGQGSSP. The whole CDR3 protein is CASSQVGQGSSPLHF.

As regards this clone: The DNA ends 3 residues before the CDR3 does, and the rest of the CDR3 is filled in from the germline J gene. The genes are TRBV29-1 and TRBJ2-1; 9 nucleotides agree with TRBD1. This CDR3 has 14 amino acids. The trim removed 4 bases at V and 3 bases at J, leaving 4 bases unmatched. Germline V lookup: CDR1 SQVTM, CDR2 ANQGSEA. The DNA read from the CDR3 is TGCAGCGTTGTTACGGGACAGGGCTACAATGAG. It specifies CSVVTGQGYNE. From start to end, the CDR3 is CSVVTGQGYNEQFF.

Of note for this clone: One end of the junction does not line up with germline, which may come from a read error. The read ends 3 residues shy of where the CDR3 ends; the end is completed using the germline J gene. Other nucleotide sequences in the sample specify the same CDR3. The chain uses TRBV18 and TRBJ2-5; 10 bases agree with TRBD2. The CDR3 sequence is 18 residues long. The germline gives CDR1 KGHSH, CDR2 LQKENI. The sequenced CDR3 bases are TGTGCCAGCTCCCCACGGCTAGCGGGGGCGATGTACCAAGAGACC. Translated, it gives CASSPRLAGAMYQET. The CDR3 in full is CASSPRLAGAMYQETQYF.

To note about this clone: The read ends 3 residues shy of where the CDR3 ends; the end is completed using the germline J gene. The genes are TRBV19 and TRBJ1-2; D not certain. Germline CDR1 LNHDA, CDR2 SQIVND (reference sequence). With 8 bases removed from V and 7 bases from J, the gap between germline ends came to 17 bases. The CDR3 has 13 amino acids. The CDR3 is CASVLTGSFGYTF. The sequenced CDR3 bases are TGTGCCAGTGTGCTGACGGGGTCGTTTGGC.

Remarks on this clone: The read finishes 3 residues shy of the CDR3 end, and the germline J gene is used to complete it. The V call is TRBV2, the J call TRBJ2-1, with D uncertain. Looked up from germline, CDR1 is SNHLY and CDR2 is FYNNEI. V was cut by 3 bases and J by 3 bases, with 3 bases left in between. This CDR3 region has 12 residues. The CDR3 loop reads CASSEYYNEQFF. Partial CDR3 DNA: TGTGCCAGCAGTGAGTACTACAATGAG.

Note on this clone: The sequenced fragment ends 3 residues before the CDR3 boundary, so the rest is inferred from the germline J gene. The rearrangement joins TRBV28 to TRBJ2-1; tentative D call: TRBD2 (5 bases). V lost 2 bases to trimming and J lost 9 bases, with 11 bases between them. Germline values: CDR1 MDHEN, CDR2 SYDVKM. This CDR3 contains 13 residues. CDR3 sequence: CASSLMARGEQFF. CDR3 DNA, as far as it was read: TGTGCCAGCAGTTTAATGGCACGGGGTGAG.

The CDR3 sequence: CASSSTGLATEAFF. Partial CDR3 DNA: TGCGCCAGCAGCTCGACAGGGCTCGCCACTGAA. The genes are TRBV5-1 and TRBJ1-1, with 7 bases identical to TRBD1. The read ends 3 residues before the CDR3 terminus; that terminus is restored from the germline J gene. The junction had 6 bases not matched to a gene; V was cut back by 3 bases and J by 4 bases. The CDR3 is 14 amino acids. The germline V gene encodes CDR1 SGHRS and CDR2 YFSETQ. Drawing the rest from reference TRBV5-1 and TRBJ1-1, the complete variable domain is KAGVTQTPRYLIKTRGQQVTLSCSPISGHRSVSWYQQTPGQGLQFLFEYFSETQRNKGNFPGRFSGRQFSNSRSEMNVSTLELGDSALYLCASSSTGLATEAFFGQGTRLTVV.

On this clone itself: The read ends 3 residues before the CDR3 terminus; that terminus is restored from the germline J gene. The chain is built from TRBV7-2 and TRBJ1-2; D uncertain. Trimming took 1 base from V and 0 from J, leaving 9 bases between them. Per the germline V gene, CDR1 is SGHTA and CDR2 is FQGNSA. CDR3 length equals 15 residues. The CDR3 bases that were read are TGTGCCAGCAGCTTAGTTAGCTTCCCTAACTATGGC. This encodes CASSLVSFPNYG. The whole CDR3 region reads CASSLVSFPNYGYTF.

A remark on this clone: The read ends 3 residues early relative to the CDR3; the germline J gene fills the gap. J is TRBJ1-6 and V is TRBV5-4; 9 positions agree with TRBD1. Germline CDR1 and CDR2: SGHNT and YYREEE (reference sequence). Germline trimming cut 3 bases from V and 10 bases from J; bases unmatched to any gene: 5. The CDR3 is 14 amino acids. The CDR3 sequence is CASSSQGAGSPLHF. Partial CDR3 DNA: TGTGCCAGCAGCTCACAGGGGGCCGGGTCACCC.

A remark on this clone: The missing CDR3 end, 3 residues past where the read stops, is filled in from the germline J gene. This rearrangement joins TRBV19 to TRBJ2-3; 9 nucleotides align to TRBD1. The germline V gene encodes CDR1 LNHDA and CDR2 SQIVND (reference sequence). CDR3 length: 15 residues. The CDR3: CASIGRGQGNQPQYF. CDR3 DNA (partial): TGTGCCAGTATTGGGAGGGGACAGGGCAATCAGCCG.

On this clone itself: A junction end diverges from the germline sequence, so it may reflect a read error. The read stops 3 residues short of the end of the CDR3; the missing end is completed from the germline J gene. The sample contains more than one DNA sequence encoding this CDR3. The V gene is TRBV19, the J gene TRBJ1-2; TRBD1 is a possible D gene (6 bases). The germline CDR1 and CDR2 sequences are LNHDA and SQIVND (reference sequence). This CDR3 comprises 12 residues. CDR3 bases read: TGTGCCAGTACAGGGGAGGTGAATGGA. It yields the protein CASTGEVNG. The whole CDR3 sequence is CASTGEVNGYTF.

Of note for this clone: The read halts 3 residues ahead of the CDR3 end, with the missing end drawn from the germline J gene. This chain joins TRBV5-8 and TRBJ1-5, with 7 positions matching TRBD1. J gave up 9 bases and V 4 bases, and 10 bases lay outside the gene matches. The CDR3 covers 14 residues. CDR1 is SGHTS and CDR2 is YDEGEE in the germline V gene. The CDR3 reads CASSPRTGIAPQHF. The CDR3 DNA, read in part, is TGTGCCAGCAGCCCCCGGACAGGAATAGCGCCC. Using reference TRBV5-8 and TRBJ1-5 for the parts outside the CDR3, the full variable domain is EAGVTQSPTHLIKTRGQQATLRCSPISGHTSVYWYQQALGLGLQFLLWYDEGEERNRGNFPPRFSGRQFPNYSSELNVNALELEDSALYLCASSPRTGIAPQHFGDGTRLSIL.

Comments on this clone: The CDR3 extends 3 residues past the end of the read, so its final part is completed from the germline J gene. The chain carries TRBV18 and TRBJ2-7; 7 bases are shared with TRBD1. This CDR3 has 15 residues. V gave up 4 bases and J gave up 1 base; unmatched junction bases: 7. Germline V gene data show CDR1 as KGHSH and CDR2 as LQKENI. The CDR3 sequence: CASSLGTDESYEQYF. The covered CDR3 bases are TGTGCCAGCTCACTAGGGACAGACGAATCCTACGAG.

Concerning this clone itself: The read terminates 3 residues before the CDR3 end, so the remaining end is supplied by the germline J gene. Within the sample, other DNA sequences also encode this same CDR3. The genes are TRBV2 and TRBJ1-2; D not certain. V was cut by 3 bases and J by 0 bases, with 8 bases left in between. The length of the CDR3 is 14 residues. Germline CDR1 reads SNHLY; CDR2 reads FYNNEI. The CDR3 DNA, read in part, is TGTGCCAGCAGTGAGACACCCGCTAACTATGGC. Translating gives CASSETPANYG. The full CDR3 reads CASSETPANYGYTF.

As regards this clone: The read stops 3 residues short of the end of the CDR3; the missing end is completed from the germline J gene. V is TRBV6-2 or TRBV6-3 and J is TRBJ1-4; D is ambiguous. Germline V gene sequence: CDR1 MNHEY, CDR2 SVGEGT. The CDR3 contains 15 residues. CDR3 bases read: TGTGCCAGCAGTAACCTACTACGAACGGATTCACCA. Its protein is CASSNLLRTDSP. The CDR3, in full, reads CASSNLLRTDSPLFF.

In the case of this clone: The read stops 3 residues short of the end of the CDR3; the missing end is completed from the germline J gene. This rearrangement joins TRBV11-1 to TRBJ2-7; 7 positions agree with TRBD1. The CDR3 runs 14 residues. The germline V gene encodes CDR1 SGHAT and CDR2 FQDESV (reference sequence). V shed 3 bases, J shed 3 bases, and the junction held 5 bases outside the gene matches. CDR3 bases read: TGTGCCAGCAGCTTGGGTAGGACAGGCTACGAG. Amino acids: CASSLGRTGYE. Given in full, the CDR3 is CASSLGRTGYEQYF.

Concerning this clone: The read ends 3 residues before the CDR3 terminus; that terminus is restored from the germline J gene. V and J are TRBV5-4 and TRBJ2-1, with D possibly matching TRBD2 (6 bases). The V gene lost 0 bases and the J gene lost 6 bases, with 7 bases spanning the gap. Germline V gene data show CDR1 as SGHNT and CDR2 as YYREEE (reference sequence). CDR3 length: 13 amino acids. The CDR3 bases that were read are TGTGCCAGCAGCTTGGCGGGACTCAATGAG. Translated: CASSLAGLNE. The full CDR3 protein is CASSLAGLNEQFF.

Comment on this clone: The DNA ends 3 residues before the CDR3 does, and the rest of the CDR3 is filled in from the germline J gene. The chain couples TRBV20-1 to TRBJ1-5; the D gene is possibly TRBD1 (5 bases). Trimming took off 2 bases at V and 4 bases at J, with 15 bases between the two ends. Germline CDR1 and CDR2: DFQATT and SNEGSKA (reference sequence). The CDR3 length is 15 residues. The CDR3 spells CSARRRTSLNQPQHF. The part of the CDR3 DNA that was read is TGCAGTGCTAGAAGGAGGACATCTCTGAATCAGCCC.

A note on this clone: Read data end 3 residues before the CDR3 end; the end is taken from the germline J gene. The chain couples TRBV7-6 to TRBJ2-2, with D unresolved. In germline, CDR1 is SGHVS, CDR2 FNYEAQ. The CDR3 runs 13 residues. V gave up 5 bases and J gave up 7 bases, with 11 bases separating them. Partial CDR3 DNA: TGTGCCAGCAGCCCCCTGGCTGGCGGGGAG. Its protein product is CASSPLAGGE. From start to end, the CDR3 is CASSPLAGGELFF.

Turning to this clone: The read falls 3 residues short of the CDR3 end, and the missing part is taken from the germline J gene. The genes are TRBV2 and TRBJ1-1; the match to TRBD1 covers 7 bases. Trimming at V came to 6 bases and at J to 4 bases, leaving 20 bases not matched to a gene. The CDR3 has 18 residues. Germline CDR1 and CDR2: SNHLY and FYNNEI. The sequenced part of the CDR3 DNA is TGTGCCAGCAGCGTACTTATAATGACAGGGTGGGCAGGCACTGAA. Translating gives CASSVLIMTGWAGTE. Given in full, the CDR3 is CASSVLIMTGWAGTEAFF.

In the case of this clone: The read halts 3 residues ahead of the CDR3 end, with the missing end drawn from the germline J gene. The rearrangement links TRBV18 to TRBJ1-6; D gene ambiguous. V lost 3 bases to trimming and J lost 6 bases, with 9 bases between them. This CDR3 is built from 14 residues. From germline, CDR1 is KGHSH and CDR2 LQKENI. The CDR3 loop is CASSPRSPNSPLHF. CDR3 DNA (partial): TGTGCCAGCTCACCCAGATCCCCTAATTCACCC.

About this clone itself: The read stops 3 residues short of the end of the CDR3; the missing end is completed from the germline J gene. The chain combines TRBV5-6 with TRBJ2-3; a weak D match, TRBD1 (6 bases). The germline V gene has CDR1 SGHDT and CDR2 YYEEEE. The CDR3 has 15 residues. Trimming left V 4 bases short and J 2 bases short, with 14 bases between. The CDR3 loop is CASSLGDTVTDTQYF. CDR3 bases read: TGTGCCAGCAGCCTCGGGGACACAGTCACAGATACG.

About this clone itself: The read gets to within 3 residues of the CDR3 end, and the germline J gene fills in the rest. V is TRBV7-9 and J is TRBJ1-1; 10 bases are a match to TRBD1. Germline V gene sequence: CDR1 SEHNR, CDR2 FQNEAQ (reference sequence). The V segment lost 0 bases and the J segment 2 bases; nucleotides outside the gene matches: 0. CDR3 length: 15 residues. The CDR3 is CASSLATGGNTEAFF. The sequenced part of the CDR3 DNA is TGTGCCAGCAGCTTAGCGACAGGGGGCAACACTGAA.

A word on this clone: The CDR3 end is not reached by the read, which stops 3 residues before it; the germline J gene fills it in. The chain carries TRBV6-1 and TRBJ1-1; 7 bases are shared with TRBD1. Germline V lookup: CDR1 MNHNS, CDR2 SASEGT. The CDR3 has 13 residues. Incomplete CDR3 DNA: TGTGCCAGCAGTGCCAACTGGGACAGTATA. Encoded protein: CASSANWDSI. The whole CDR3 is CASSANWDSIAFF.

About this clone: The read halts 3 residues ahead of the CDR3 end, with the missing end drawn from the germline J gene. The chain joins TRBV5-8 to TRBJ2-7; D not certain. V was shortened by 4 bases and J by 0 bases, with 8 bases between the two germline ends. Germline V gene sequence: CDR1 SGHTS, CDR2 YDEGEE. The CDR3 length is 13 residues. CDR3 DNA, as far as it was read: TGTGCCAGCAGCCCCGGGTTCTCCTACGAG. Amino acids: CASSPGFSYE. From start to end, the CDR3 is CASSPGFSYEQYF. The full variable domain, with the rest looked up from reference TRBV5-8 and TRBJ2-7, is EAGVTQSPTHLIKTRGQQATLRCSPISGHTSVYWYQQALGLGLQFLLWYDEGEERNRGNFPPRFSGRQFPNYSSELNVNALELEDSALYLCASSPGFSYEQYFGPGTRLTVT.

The chain's CDR3 is CASSAGLAGIETQYF. The sequenced CDR3 bases are TGTGCCAGCAGTGCGGGACTAGCGGGGATTGAGACC. The rearrangement links TRBV6-2 or TRBV6-3 to TRBJ2-5; 13 positions agree with TRBD2. The missing CDR3 end, 3 residues past where the read stops, is filled in from the germline J gene. Germline CDR1 is MNHEY and CDR2 is SVGEGT. This CDR3 is 15 amino acids long. Trimming cost V 5 bases and J 5 bases; bases outside gene matches: 5.

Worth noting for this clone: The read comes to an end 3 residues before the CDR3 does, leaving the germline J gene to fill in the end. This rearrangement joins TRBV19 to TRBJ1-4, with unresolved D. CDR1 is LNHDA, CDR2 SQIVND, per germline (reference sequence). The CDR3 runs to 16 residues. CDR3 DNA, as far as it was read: TGTGCCAGTCGCGAAGGGCCGAGCTCCTATAATTCACCA. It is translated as CASREGPSSYNSP. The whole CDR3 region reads CASREGPSSYNSPLFF.

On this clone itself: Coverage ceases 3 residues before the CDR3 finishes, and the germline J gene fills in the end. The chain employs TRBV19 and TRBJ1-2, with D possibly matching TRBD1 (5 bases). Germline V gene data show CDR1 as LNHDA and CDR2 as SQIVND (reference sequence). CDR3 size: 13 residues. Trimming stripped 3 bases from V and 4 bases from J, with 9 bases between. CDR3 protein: CASSIGGGYGYTF. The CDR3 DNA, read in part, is TGTGCCAGTAGTATCGGCGGGGGCTATGGC.

The sequenced part of the CDR3 DNA is TGTGCCAGCAGCTTAGCGACAGGAAAAACGGGAGGC. It is translated as CASSLATGKTGG. The complete CDR3 reads CASSLATGKTGGYTF. The rearrangement joins TRBV7-2 to TRBJ1-2; tentative D call: TRBD1 (6 bases). The read terminates 3 residues before the CDR3 end, so the remaining end is supplied by the germline J gene. CDR1 is SGHTA, CDR2 FQGNSA, per germline. There are 15 residues in the CDR3.